The rows below give T cell receptor beta chains drawn from one sample of a study of beta chain features in type 1 diabetes. The table came from immunoSEQ multiplex PCR; TCRdb's copy has only in-frame clones and leaves some out. This repertoire shows some 400,000 clones, approximately 15% found once; its top ten account for around 0.02%. Sequencing was carried out using naive CD4+ T cells from blood. These receptors originate from a woman aged 18-35 years in good health. The CDR3 runs from the conserved cysteine through the conserved F or W. A D gene is named only where the DNA matches it firmly. Clone size, where shown, is once, few, many, or a class for clones that have expanded.

>TRBV30|TRBJ1-4|.|.
TGTGCCTGGAGAGACAGGCCGGGGGGTAATGAAAAACTGTTTTTT
CAWRDRPGGNEKLFF
>TRBV30|TRBJ1-1|.|few
TGTGCCTGGAGTGGGCGGGGAGGGAGAGCTTTCTTT
CAWSGRGGRAFF
>TRBV28|TRBJ2-7|TRBD1|few
TGTGCCAGCAGTGGCTCCGGGACAGCCCTAACCTACGAGCAGTACTTC
CASSGSGTALTYEQYF
>TRBV5-4|TRBJ2-5|TRBD2|few
TGTGCCAGCAGCTTGGCCGGTAGAATGGGACTAGCGGGAGTCGGGGACTTC
CASSLAGRMGLAGVGDF
>TRBV4-2|TRBJ2-2|.|.
TGTGCCAGCAGCCAAGCAAGCGGAGCGAACACCGGGGAGCTGTTTTTT
CASSQASGANTGELFF
>TRBV2|TRBJ1-2|TRBD1|few
TGTGCCCAGGGGGCGGCGGATGGCTACACCTTC
CAQGAADGYTF
>TRBV10-3|TRBJ2-3|.|.
TGTGCCATCAGTGCCGCGCAGGGGTTAGGGACAGATACGCAGTATTTT
CAISAAQGLGTDTQYF
>TRBV29-1|TRBJ2-1|.|few
TGCAGCGAGGGAGTTGGCTACAATGAGCAGTTCTTC
CSEGVGYNEQFF
>TRBV30|TRBJ1-1|.|.
TGTGCCTGGATCGCCTCCTCGACAGTGAACACTGAAGCTTTCTTT
CAWIASSTVNTEAFF
>TRBV29-1|TRBJ1-1|.|few
TGCAGCGTTGAAACTCCAAGGGGCTCTGAAGCTTTCTTT
CSVETPRGSEAFF
>TRBV2|TRBJ2-7|.|few
TGTGCCAGCAGCTATTGGGGGGACGAGCAGTACTTC
CASSYWGDEQYF
>TRBV7-8|TRBJ2-2|TRBD1|few
TGTGCCAGCAGCCAGGACAGGCTCAGGGAGCTGTTTTTT
CASSQDRLRELFF
>TRBV29-1|TRBJ2-7|.|few
TGCAGCGTCCGGGACTCCCCTTACGAGCAGTACTTC
CSVRDSPYEQYF
>TRBV7-3|TRBJ2-1|TRBD1|few
TGTGCCAGCAGCCATGGACAGGGGTTCAATGAGCAGTTCTTC
CASSHGQGFNEQFF
>TRBV18|TRBJ2-7|TRBD2|few
TGTGCCAGCTCAATTGGACTAGCGGGAGGAGGCGAGCAGTACTTC
CASSIGLAGGGEQYF
>TRBV19|TRBJ2-7|TRBD1|.
TGTGCCAGTACCCCCGGGACAGAAGTTTACGAGCAGTACTTC
CASTPGTEVYEQYF
>TRBV2|TRBJ1-5|.|.
TGTGCCAGCACGGCCAGCGATAGCAATCAGCCCCAGCATTTT
CASTASDSNQPQHF
>TRBV18|TRBJ2-1|.|few
TGTGCCAGCTCCCCGGACTCTCCCTACAATGAGCAGTTCTTC
CASSPDSPYNEQFF
>TRBV20-1|TRBJ1-1|.|few
TGCAGTGCTTACGACGGGACTGAAGCTTTCTTT
CSAYDGTEAFF
>TRBV29-1|TRBJ1-1|.|.
TGCAGCGTTGGTCGACACTTGAACACTGAAGCTTTCTTT
CSVGRHLNTEAFF
>TRBV11-2|TRBJ2-4|.|.
TGTGCCAGCAGCTTAGTGGGGCCTTTGCAAAACATTCAGTACTTC
CASSLVGPLQNIQYF
>TRBV25-1|TRBJ2-2|.|few
TGTGCCAGCAGCGCGGCGGCGGGGTACACCGGGGAGCTGTTTTTT
CASSAAAGYTGELFF
>TRBV6-5|TRBJ1-1|TRBD1|few
TGTGCCAGCAGTACTCAGACAGGGGGACTCATTTGGGCTTTCTTT
CASSTQTGGLIWAFF
>TRBV19|TRBJ1-4|.|few
TGTGCCAGTAGTCCATGGGGCTACAGAGGCGGGGCCTCAGCAACTAATGAAAAACTGTTTTTT
CASSPWGYRGGASATNEKLFF
>TRBV28|TRBJ2-1|.|.
TGTGCCAGCAGTTACGGGAAGCTTGAGCAGTTCTTC
CASSYGKLEQFF
>TRBV30|TRBJ1-1|.|.
TGTGCCTGGGGGAAGACAGCGAACACTGAAGCTTTCTTT
CAWGKTANTEAFF
>TRBV5-4|TRBJ2-7|.|few
TGTGCCAGCAGCCCCGCCGGGATCGAGGGCGAGCAGTACTTC
CASSPAGIEGEQYF
>TRBV30|TRBJ2-2|.|.
TGTGCCTGGAGACGGCAGGGTAATGGGGAGCTGTTTTTT
CAWRRQGNGELFF
>TRBV7-2|TRBJ2-7|.|few
TGTGCCAGCAGCACGAGGGTTCGAAACGAGCAGTACTTC
CASSTRVRNEQYF
>TRBV7-2|TRBJ2-7|TRBD2|.
TGTGCCAGCAGCTTACATCCGGGACTAGTTCTCGAGCAGTACTTC
CASSLHPGLVLEQYF
>TRBV29-1|TRBJ1-1|.|.
TGCAGCGGGAGGCGGGGGTTTAACACTGAAGCTTTCTTT
CSGRRGFNTEAFF
>TRBV11-2|TRBJ2-1|TRBD2|few
TGTGCCAGCAGCTTAGCTTTGACTAGCGATGAGCAGTTCTTC
CASSLALTSDEQFF